The 17 T cell receptor beta chains below were found in one sample sequenced in a study of blood T cell repertoires in COVID-19. Produced via immunoSEQ multiplex PCR; TCRdb's table is partial and in-frame only. Of nearly 250,000 clones listed, roughly 86% are singletons. The sample taken for sequencing was peripheral blood. All receptors derive from a woman in her sixties who had recovered from COVID-19.

The V gene is TRBV15, the J gene TRBJ2-5; TRBD1 aligns across 9 bases. Germline V gene sequence: CDR1 LNHNV, CDR2 YYDKDF (reference sequence). Losses at the gene ends were 1 base for V and 4 bases for J; bases not matched to a gene: 7. The CDR3 consists of 16 residues. The CDR3 nucleotides are TGTGCCACCAGCAGAGCGGACAGGGGAGTACGAGAGACCCAGTACTTC. This translates into CATSRADRGVRETQYF.

V gene TRBV28 combines with J gene TRBJ1-6, with D possibly being TRBD1 (6 bases). This CDR3 spans 16 amino acids. Per the germline V gene, CDR1 is MDHEN and CDR2 is SYDVKM. V lost 5 bases and J lost 4, with 15 bases in between. CDR3 sequence (DNA): TGTGCCAGCAGTCTTCGACAGGCTCGTTATAATTCACCCCTCCACTTT. This gives the protein CASSLRQARYNSPLHF.

The J gene is TRBJ1-2, the V gene TRBV5-4, with 7 bases that match TRBD1. Per germline, CDR1 SGHNT and CDR2 YYREEE (reference sequence). CDR3 length: 14 residues. Unmatched junction bases numbered 6, after V lost 1 base and J lost 6 bases. The CDR3 DNA follows: TGTGCCAGCAGCTTGCCGGCAGGGGGTAATGGCTACACCTTC. Its protein product is CASSLPAGGNGYTF.

The CDR3 region is CASSLLTGSSNQPQHF. CDR3 coding DNA: TGTGCCAGCAGTTTACTGACAGGTTCCAGCAATCAGCCCCAGCATTTT. The chain is built from TRBV28 and TRBJ1-5, with D perhaps matching TRBD1 (6 bases). The V gene's germline CDR1 is MDHEN and CDR2 SYDVKM. V lost 2 bases and J 1 base, leaving 12 bases between the germline ends. CDR3 length: 16 amino acids. Drawing the rest from reference TRBV28 and TRBJ1-5, the complete variable domain is DVKVTQSSRYLVKRTGEKVFLECVQDMDHENMFWYRQDPGLGLRLIYFSYDVKMKEKGDIPEGYSVSREKKERFSLILESASTNQTSMYLCASSLLTGSSNQPQHFGDGTRLSIL.

The chain joins TRBV11-2 to TRBJ2-5, with D possibly being TRBD1 (6 bases). The CDR3 totals 13 residues. Germline V gene sequence: CDR1 SGHAT, CDR2 FQNNGV. Trimming removed 3 bases from V and 5 bases from J, with 10 bases in between. CDR3 region: CASSFPGVETQYF. The CDR3 bases are TGTGCCAGCAGCTTCCCAGGGGTGGAGACCCAGTACTTC.

The chain recombines TRBV7-3 with TRBJ2-7, with 8 positions matching TRBD2. Germline assignment: CDR1 SGHTA and CDR2 FQGTGA. This CDR3 has 15 residues. Unmatched junction bases numbered 7, after V lost 3 bases and J lost 3 bases. For the CDR3, the DNA is TGTGCCAGCAGCTTGTCTCCGGGGGGGCTCTACGAGCAGTACTTC. This sequence encodes CASSLSPGGLYEQYF.

The genes are TRBV4-2 and TRBJ2-7, with 9 bases fitting TRBD2. The CDR3 sequence is 16 residues long. Germline V CDR1 and CDR2: LGHNA, YNFKEQ. The junction had 12 bases not matched to a gene; V was cut back by 1 base and J by 8 bases. The CDR3 DNA sequence: TGTGCCAGCAGCCAAGCATCTAGCGGGGCGCAATACCAGCAGTACTTC. It encodes CASSQASSGAQYQQYF.

This sequence joins TRBV4-1 and TRBJ1-2; possibly TRBD1 for D (5 bases). Trimming took 1 base from V and 6 from J, leaving 30 bases between them. Germline values: CDR1 MGHRA, CDR2 YSYEKL. The CDR3 sequence is 20 residues long. In nucleotides, the CDR3 is TGCGCCAGCAGCCAAGGCAGGGCTGGCAGTACCACCAGCCGCCGGGATGGCTACACCTTC. Encoded protein: CASSQGRAGSTTSRRDGYTF.

The J gene is TRBJ1-5, the V gene TRBV19; D not resolved. The ends were cut back, 3 bases at V and 5 bases at J, with 11 bases in the middle. CDR3 length: 14 residues. CDR1 is LNHDA, CDR2 SQIVND, per germline (reference sequence). The chain's CDR3 is CASSMEWEHQPQHF. CDR3 in DNA: TGTGCCAGTAGTATGGAGTGGGAGCATCAGCCCCAGCATTTT. The full variable domain, in which reference TRBV19 and TRBJ1-5 provide the parts outside the CDR3, is DGGITQSPKYLFRKEGQNVTLSCEQNLNHDAMYWYRQDPGQGLRLIYYSQIVNDFQKGDIAEGYSVSREKKESFPLTVTSAQKNPTAFYLCASSMEWEHQPQHFGDGTRLSIL.

The chain uses TRBV3-1 (or the pseudogene TRBV3-2) and TRBJ2-5; D unclear. Germline CDR1 LGHDT, CDR2 YNNKEL (reference sequence). CDR3 length: 14 amino acids. Trimming shortened V by 4 bases and J by 1 base, and 10 bases separated the two germline ends. The chain's CDR3 is CASSRLAAQETQYF. As DNA, the CDR3 is TGTGCCAGCAGCCGTCTCGCGGCCCAAGAGACCCAGTACTTC.

This clone was seen only a few times. The chain recombines TRBV15 with TRBJ2-1; D unresolved. With 0 bases removed from V and 4 bases from J, the gap between germline ends came to 13 bases. The CDR3 extends over 16 amino acids. Germline CDR1 is LNHNV and CDR2 is YYDKDF (reference sequence). CDR3: CATSRDYANPYNEQFF. The DNA of the CDR3 is TGTGCCACCAGCAGAGATTATGCGAACCCTTACAATGAGCAGTTCTTC.

The chain joins TRBV2 to TRBJ2-5; D remains unclear. This CDR3 is built from 12 residues. CDR1 SNHLY and CDR2 FYNNEI come from the germline V gene. V was shortened by 6 bases and J by 0 bases, with 5 bases between the two germline ends. CDR3 sequence: CASRGDQETQYF. The DNA for the CDR3 is TGTGCCAGCAGGGGCGACCAAGAGACCCAGTACTTC. Full variable domain (rest looked up from reference TRBV2 and TRBJ2-5): EPEVTQTPSHQVTQMGQEVILRCVPISNHLYFYWYRQILGQKVEFLVSFYNNEISEKSEIFDDQFSVERPDGSNFTLKIRSTKLEDSAMYFCASRGDQETQYFGPGTRLLVL.

The chain links TRBV6-2 or TRBV6-3 to TRBJ2-2, with 7 bases fitting TRBD1. The trim removed 4 bases at V and 1 base at J, leaving 9 bases unmatched. Germline V gene data show CDR1 as MNHEY and CDR2 as SVGEGT. The CDR3 extends over 17 amino acids. The CDR3 sequence is CASSSLQGSRNTGELFF. As DNA, the CDR3 is TGTGCCAGCAGTTCCCTACAGGGGTCCCGGAACACCGGGGAGCTGTTTTTT.

This chain uses TRBV19 with TRBJ2-7, with a weak D call TRBD1 (5 bases). Germline CDR1 reads LNHDA; CDR2 reads SQIVND (reference sequence). The V gene lost 4 bases and the J gene lost 1 base, with 17 bases spanning the gap. The CDR3 is made up of 16 amino acids. The CDR3 DNA follows: TGTGCCAGTAGTACTGGACAAGGGCACAAATCCTACGAGCAGTACTTC. Amino acid sequence: CASSTGQGHKSYEQYF.

J is TRBJ1-1 and V is TRBV12-5; TRBD1 agrees at 7 bases. The CDR3 totals 14 residues. The trim removed 4 bases at V and 7 bases at J, leaving 9 bases unmatched. Germline values: CDR1 LGHNT, CDR2 FRNRAP. CDR3 protein: CASGSLPRDSEAFF. Here the CDR3 DNA reads TGTGCTAGTGGTTCGCTCCCCCGGGACAGTGAAGCTTTCTTT.

V usage is TRBV28 and J usage is TRBJ2-1; 9 nucleotides line up with TRBD2. Trimming cost V 8 bases and J 1 base; bases outside gene matches: 3. The germline CDR1 and CDR2 sequences are MDHEN and SYDVKM. The CDR3 spans 14 residues. The CDR3 coding sequence is TGTGCCAGCTATAGCGGGGGTTCCTACAATGAGCAGTTCTTC. It codes for CASYSGGSYNEQFF. Combining the CDR3 with reference TRBV28 and TRBJ2-1 gives the whole variable domain DVKVTQSSRYLVKRTGEKVFLECVQDMDHENMFWYRQDPGLGLRLIYFSYDVKMKEKGDIPEGYSVSREKKERFSLILESASTNQTSMYLCASYSGGSYNEQFFGPGTRLTVL.

V and J are TRBV6-5 and TRBJ1-5; 7 bases are shared with TRBD1. The CDR3 is 15 residues long. Trimming at V came to 7 bases and at J to 3 bases, leaving 9 bases not matched to a gene. The germline CDR1 and CDR2 sequences are MNHEY and SVGAGI. CDR3 protein: CASTRRQGDNQPQHF. The CDR3 nucleotides read TGTGCCAGCACTAGACGACAGGGAGACAATCAGCCCCAGCATTTT.